The entry below describes one T cell receptor (beta chain). Its specificity is not known. This entry comes from a study of T cell responses to AZD1222 COVID-19 vaccine. Findings of the study overall: Repertoires were collected only later (after the peak T cell response had occurred).

Germline CDR1 reads MNHNS; CDR2 reads SASEGT. Trimming cost V 3 bases and J 0 bases, with 7 bases left between them. The CDR3 is 14 residues long. TCRdb keeps only in-frame clones here, not all; method: immunoSEQ multiplex PCR. The sample records over 65,000 clones, 70% to 90% being singletons. Sequenced here: peripheral blood, sampled on day 0 of AZD1222 vaccination. This clonotype originated in an adult in good health. The chain has TRBV6-1 and TRBJ2-3; no reliable D call. The DNA for the CDR3 is TGTGCCAGCAGTGAGCGGATTAGCACAGATACGCAGTATTTT. Amino acids: CASSERISTDTQYF.